The clone carrying this TCR beta chain is a singleton in its sample. This sample is part of a study of cytomegalovirus exposure and HLA in healthy donors. The CDR3 spans 16 residues. Germline V gives CDR1 MNHEY, CDR2 SVGAGI. The germline V and J ends were trimmed by 2 bases and 5 bases, with 18 bases remaining between them. Assay used: immunoSEQ multiplex PCR; TCRdb lists only in-frame clones, some missing. The sample comprises around 260,000 clones, 90% of which are singletons, and under 4% rests with the top ten. The sequenced material came from PBMCs. This receptor was identified in a woman under 40 in good health and CMV-seronegative. The chain combines TRBV6-5 with TRBJ2-5; D perhaps matches TRBD2 (6 bases). CDR3 nucleotides: TGTGCCAGCAGTTACGGGGCTTCGGGAGTCGGCGAGACCCAGTACTTC. Translated: CASSYGASGVGETQYF.